This T cell receptor (beta chain) was obtained from a study of shared clonotypes between healthy human individuals. V lost 3 bases and J 5 bases, leaving 13 bases between the germline ends. The CDR3 extends over 14 amino acids. CDR1 is KGHSH and CDR2 is LQKENI in the germline V gene. Study-wide results and limits: Sequencing depth was predicted to influence how clonotypes are shared among donors. The represented genetic and exposure-history diversity was limited by the small number of donors.

Assay used: immunoSEQ multiplex PCR; TCRdb lists only in-frame clones, some missing. The sample has 1.4 million to 1.5 million clones; around 95% are singletons. A word on this clone: Its antigen is as yet unknown.

The receptor's source is a man aged 25 to 45 in good health. Sequenced material: naive CD4+ T cells sorted from blood. As to subset: CD45RA+ positively selected. The rearrangement uses TRBV18 and TRBJ1-2; D not certain. For the CDR3, the DNA is TGTGCCAGCTCACCCACCACATCGGAATATGGCTACACCTTC. It is translated as CASSPTTSEYGYTF.